One and the same sample provided the 9 T cell receptor beta chains below, sequenced in a study of cytomegalovirus exposure and HLA in healthy donors. PCR was performed using 60 Vbeta and 13 Jbeta primers. The assay was immunoSEQ multiplex PCR, and TCRdb's table has in-frame clones only and misses some. Counted here are over 130,000 clones, roughly 80% occurring once; the ten biggest clones make up about 1.3%. The sequenced sample consisted of PBMCs. These receptors all come from a female donor in good health and CMV-seronegative.

This chain joins TRBV30 and TRBJ2-5; TRBD1 is a possible D gene (6 bases). V was shortened by 3 bases and J by 5 bases, with 13 bases between the two germline ends. The CDR3 is 13 amino acids. Germline CDR1 is GTSNPN and CDR2 is SVGIG (reference sequence). The CDR3: CAWSTGFGETQYF. In nucleotides, the CDR3 is TGTGCCTGGAGCACAGGGTTTGGGGAGACCCAGTACTTC.

The rearrangement uses TRBV27 and TRBJ1-2; TRBD1 agrees at 9 bases. V lost 5 bases to trimming and J lost 7 bases; unmatched junction nucleotides: 8. The CDR3 is 14 amino acids. Per germline, CDR1 MNHEY and CDR2 SMNVEV (reference sequence). DNA for the CDR3: TGTGCCAGCAGTCAAACGACAGGGGGAGGTGGCTACACCTTC. Translation gives CASSQTTGGGGYTF.

A single count supports this clone. DNA for the CDR3: TGCGCCAGCAGCCAAGCGGGGGGGCGGCAGCCCCAGCATTTT. Protein: CASSQAGGRQPQHF. The chain links TRBV4-1 to TRBJ1-5, with D possibly matching TRBD1 (6 bases). This CDR3 spans 14 amino acids. From germline, CDR1 is MGHRA and CDR2 YSYEKL. V was pared by 1 base and J by 7 bases, with 11 bases between.

This clone was seen only once. J is TRBJ2-1 and V is TRBV19, with D perhaps TRBD2 (5 bases). The CDR3 length is 13 residues. The V end lost 5 bases, the J end lost 5 bases, and 10 bases lay between the germline ends. From germline, CDR1 is LNHDA and CDR2 SQIVND (reference sequence). The CDR3 DNA sequence: TGTGCCAGTAGTTTAGTAGCGAACAATGAGCAGTTCTTC. Translating it yields CASSLVANNEQFF.

This sequence joins TRBV7-3 and TRBJ2-2; TRBD2 aligns across 11 bases. The CDR3 has 16 residues. CDR1 and CDR2 (germline): SGHTA, FQGTGA. V was pared by 5 bases and J by 7 bases, with 9 bases of the junction left unmatched. The CDR3 loop is CASSLSGRAMYGELFF. The DNA of the CDR3 is TGTGCCAGCAGCCTTAGCGGGAGGGCCATGTACGGGGAGCTGTTTTTT. Full variable domain (missing parts from reference TRBV7-3 and TRBJ2-2): GAGVSQTPSNKVTEKGKYVELRCDPISGHTALYWYRQSLGQGPEFLIYFQGTGAADDSGLPNDRFFAVRPEGSVSTLKIQRTERGDSAVYLCASSLSGRAMYGELFFGEGSRLTVL.

This clone was observed a few times. The rearrangement links TRBV21-1 to TRBJ2-7; the table gives TRBD2 as D, unverified against the DNA. TRBV21-1 is shown as a pseudogene. This CDR3 is built from 14 residues. CDR3 sequence (DNA): TGTGCCAGCAGCAATGGGACTAGTTGTAACGAGCAGTACTTC. This sequence encodes CASSNGTSCNEQYF.

The V gene is TRBV2, the J gene TRBJ2-2, with 8 positions matching TRBD1. The CDR3 runs 14 residues. V gave up 7 bases and J gave up 4 bases; unmatched junction bases: 5. Germline lookup yields CDR1 SNHLY and CDR2 FYNNEI. This chain's CDR3 is CASNFDRGTGELFF. In nucleotides, the CDR3 is TGTGCCAGCAACTTCGACAGGGGCACCGGGGAGCTGTTTTTT.

The chain employs TRBV6-1 and TRBJ1-5; D might be TRBD1 (5 bases). CDR1 and CDR2 (germline): MNHNS, SASEGT. The V end lost 4 bases, the J end lost 0 bases, and 13 bases lay between the germline ends. The CDR3 has 16 residues. The CDR3 nucleotides read TGTGCCAGCAGTGCAGACAGCCGTAATAGCAATCAGCCCCAGCATTTT. Translation gives CASSADSRNSNQPQHF.

The chain uses TRBV10-3 and TRBJ2-7; TRBD2 matches 9 bases. The CDR3 sequence is 17 residues long. The V gene end was trimmed by 1 base and the J gene end by 2 bases; junction bases not matched to a gene: 9. Germline CDR1 ENHRY, CDR2 SYGVKD. DNA of the CDR3: TGTGCCATCAGTGAGTATGGTAACCTAGCGGGAACCTACGAGCAGTACTTC. It yields the protein CAISEYGNLAGTYEQYF.